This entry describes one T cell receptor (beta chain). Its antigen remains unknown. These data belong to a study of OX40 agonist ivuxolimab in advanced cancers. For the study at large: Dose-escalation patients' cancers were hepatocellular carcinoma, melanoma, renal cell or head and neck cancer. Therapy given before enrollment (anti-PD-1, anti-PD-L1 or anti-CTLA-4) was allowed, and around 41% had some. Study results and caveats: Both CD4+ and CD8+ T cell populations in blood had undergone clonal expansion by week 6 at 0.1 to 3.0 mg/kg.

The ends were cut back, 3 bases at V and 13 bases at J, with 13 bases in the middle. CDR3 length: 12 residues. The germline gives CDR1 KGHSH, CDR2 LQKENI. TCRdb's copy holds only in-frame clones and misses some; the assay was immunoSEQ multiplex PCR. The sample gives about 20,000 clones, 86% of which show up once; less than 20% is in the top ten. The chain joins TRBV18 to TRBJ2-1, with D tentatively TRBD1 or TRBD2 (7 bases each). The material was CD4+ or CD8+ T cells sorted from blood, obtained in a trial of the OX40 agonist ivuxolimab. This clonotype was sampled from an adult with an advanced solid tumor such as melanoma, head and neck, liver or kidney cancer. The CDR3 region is CASSPDREGQFF. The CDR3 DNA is TGTGCCAGCTCACCCGACAGGGAGGGACAGTTCTTC.